This T cell receptor (beta chain) was recorded in a study of molecular identifiers for immune sequencing clone quantification. Study-wide results and caveats: Over 98% of effector molecules, yet under 1% of naive-cell molecules, were held by clones above 20 RNA copies.

The germline gives CDR1 SGDLS, CDR2 YYNGEE. This CDR3 contains 14 residues. TCRdb analysed the PCR reads with MiXCR anew, one entry per CDR3 protein. This table has 79,000 or so distinct CDR3 sequences, approximately 25% appearing once. Only one count was recorded for this clonotype. The antigen remains undetermined. One end of the junction fails to match germline, which may point to a read error. Construction of naive CD8 libraries employed about 18,000 to 1,100,000 sorted cells together with 10%, 30% or 50% RNA. Sequenced sample: naive CD8+ T cells from blood, with Jurkat cell RNA spiked in. Subset given: FACS-sorted CD8+CD4-CCR7+CD45RA+ naive T cells. The receptor's source is a human donor in good health. Some libraries in this study had Jurkat cell RNA spiked in. The chain combines TRBV9 with TRBJ2-7, with D possibly matching TRBD2 (5 bases). DNA for the CDR3: TGTGCCAGCCGCGTGTTCGGGGTTGCCGGCGCGCCGTACTTC. Translation: CASRVFGVAGAPYF.